This passage covers 28 T cell receptor beta chains from one sample sequenced in a study of regulatory T cells in long-lasting Graves disease. Building the TCR beta libraries relied on iRepertoire HTBI primers, and CDR3 regions underwent Arm-PCR. TCRdb reprocessed the multiplex PCR reads with MiXCR, giving one entry per CDR3 protein. The sample consists of fewer than 450,000 distinct CDR3 sequences, about 20% of them appearing once. Time point defined: persistent/refractory GD, antithyroid drugs over 5 years with positive TRAb. The TCR library was made from RNA extracted from PBMCs. This specimen was peripheral blood mononuclear cells (PBMCs), taken when the disease was refractory, from a patient treated with antithyroid drugs. The receptors were gathered from a female donor with Graves disease.

As regards this clonotype: The junction and the germline gene differ at one end; a read error may be behind it. This chain connects TRBV20-1 to TRBJ1-3, with 8 bases identical to TRBD1. The length of the CDR3 is 18 residues. Germline V CDR1 and CDR2: DFQATT, SNEGSKA (reference sequence). DNA of the CDR3: TGCAGTGCCCAATTGTGGACAGGGTTTAATCTCTCTGGAATCACCATATATTTT. Translated, it gives CSAQLWTGFNLSGITIYF.

The chain combines TRBV20-1 with TRBJ1-1; 8 bases agree with TRBD1. CDR1 DFQATT and CDR2 SNEGSKA come from the germline V gene (reference sequence). The ends lost 4 bases at V and 0 bases at J; junction bases unmatched: 7. The CDR3 length is 15 residues. CDR3 in DNA: TGCAGTGCTACCCGGACAGGGATACTGAACACTGAAGCTTTCTTT. Translating it yields CSATRTGILNTEAFF.

The chain links TRBV30 to TRBJ2-7; D is ambiguous. Germline-derived CDR1 and CDR2 are GTSNPN and SVGIG (reference sequence). CDR3 length: 12 residues. V lost 7 bases, J lost 2 bases, and 12 bases lay in between. CDR3 DNA sequence: TGTGCCTTATACCCCGCACCCTACGAGCAGTACTTC. It yields the protein CALYPAPYEQYF. Combining the CDR3 with reference TRBV30 and TRBJ2-7 gives the whole variable domain SQTIHQWPATLVQPVGSPLSLECTVEGTSNPNLYWYRQAAGRGLQLLFYSVGIGQISSEVPQNLSASRPQDRQFILSSKKLLLSDSGFYLCALYPAPYEQYFGPGTRLTVT.

This clonotype was detected only a few times. The chain carries TRBV7-9 and TRBJ1-4; D is perhaps TRBD1 (6 bases). The germline V and J ends were trimmed by 3 bases and 8 bases, with 19 bases remaining between them. CDR1 and CDR2 (germline): SEHNR, FQNEAQ (reference sequence). This CDR3 region has 16 residues. CDR3 protein: CASSFLPAGQAEKLFF. CDR3 sequence (DNA): TGTGCCAGCAGCTTTCTACCAGCGGGACAAGCCGAAAAACTGTTTTTT.

The sample holds many counts of this clonotype. This rearrangement joins TRBV20-1 to TRBJ1-6; D gene unclear. The germline CDR1 and CDR2 sequences are DFQATT and SNEGSKA (reference sequence). The CDR3 has 18 amino acids. Trimming removed 0 bases at V and 6 bases at J, with 21 bases between. CDR3 nucleotide sequence: TGCAGTGCTAGAGATCCCTTGATATCCTCGCCAAGTAATTCACCCCTCCACTTT. Translated, it gives CSARDPLISSPSNSPLHF.

This clonotype was observed a handful of times. The chain joins TRBV30 to TRBJ2-1, with D maybe TRBD2 (6 bases). Trimming removed 0 bases from V and 0 bases from J, with 12 bases in between. Germline CDR1 and CDR2: GTSNPN and SVGIG (reference sequence). This CDR3 is 16 amino acids long. The CDR3 reads CAWSVWGSGSYNEQFF. Here the CDR3 DNA reads TGTGCCTGGAGTGTATGGGGTAGCGGCTCCTACAATGAGCAGTTCTTC.

This clonotype was detected ten times or more. The chain has TRBV7-2 and TRBJ2-7, with 12 bases lining up with TRBD2. The length of the CDR3 is 18 residues. Germline CDR1 SGHTA, CDR2 FQGNSA. The V and J ends lost 5 bases and 2 bases, in that order; junction bases with no gene match: 13. The CDR3 region is CASSPRTSGTGLAYEQYF. CDR3 DNA sequence: TGTGCCAGCAGCCCGCGGACTAGCGGGACTGGTTTGGCCTACGAGCAGTACTTC.

Ten or more counts support this clonotype. The CDR3 DNA sequence: TGTGCCAGCAGTGTTGAAATTTACGAGCAGTACTTC. This encodes CASSVEIYEQYF. J is TRBJ2-7 and V is TRBV2; D remains ambiguous. The CDR3 sequence is 12 residues long. The germline CDR1 and CDR2 sequences are SNHLY and FYNNEI. V lost 4 bases, J lost 4 bases, and 8 bases lay in between.

The gene calls are TRBV6-1 and TRBJ2-7, with 7 bases matching TRBD2. V dropped 7 bases and J dropped 7; count of bases not matched to a gene: 22. This CDR3 has 17 residues. Germline lookup yields CDR1 MNHNS and CDR2 SASEGT. CDR3 bases: TGTGCCAGCACTAACCAGAAGGTAGCGGGCCCTCTAGGTGAGCAGTACTTC. This encodes CASTNQKVAGPLGEQYF.

The V gene is TRBV29-1, the J gene TRBJ2-6, with no clear D. The V and J ends lost 7 bases and 2 bases respectively, with 9 bases between them. The CDR3 extends over 13 amino acids. Germline CDR1 and CDR2: SQVTM and ANQGSEA. The CDR3 coding sequence is TGCAGCGCATCAGTCACTGGGGCCAACGTCCTGACTTTC. As protein: CSASVTGANVLTF.

Ten or more counts support this clonotype. V usage is TRBV28 and J usage is TRBJ2-7; weak D call: TRBD1 (7 bases). The CDR3 is 16 amino acids. Trimming left V 8 bases short and J 4 bases short, with 24 bases between. The germline CDR1 and CDR2 sequences are MDHEN and SYDVKM. The CDR3 coding sequence is TGTGCCAGCGCCCCTCTGGGGGGACAGTTTCAGTACGAGCAGTACTTC. Translation gives CASAPLGGQFQYEQYF.

As for this clonotype: A clone one base away is much larger, so this may be a read error. The chain is built from TRBV6-1 and TRBJ1-1; tentatively, D is TRBD1 (6 bases). The CDR3 loop spans 15 amino acids. CDR1 is MNHNS, CDR2 SASEGT, per germline. The CDR3 region has the DNA TGTGCCGGCAGCCTGAGGGGGGCGATCAACACTGAAGCTTTCTTT. As protein: CAGSLRGAINTEAFF.

This clonotype was seen a few times. This chain connects TRBV5-1 to TRBJ1-3, with a tentative D call TRBD1 (6 bases). CDR1 is SGHRS, CDR2 YFSETQ, per germline. Trimming left V 0 bases short and J 0 bases short, with 13 bases between. The CDR3 totals 17 residues. CDR3 sequence: CASSLGRTAISGNTIYF. CDR3 DNA: TGCGCCAGCAGCTTGGGCCGGACAGCGATCTCTGGAAACACCATATATTTT.

Comments on this clonotype: The germline gene is not matched at one end of the junction; a read error may be the cause. The rearrangement uses TRBV6-1 and TRBJ1-2; 8 bases map to TRBD1. The CDR3 runs to 14 residues. CDR1 is MNHNS, CDR2 SASEGT, per germline. The CDR3 here is CASSLGQGHYSYTF. The CDR3 DNA is TGTGCCAGCAGTCTAGGACAGGGACACTATAGCTACACCTTC.

This clonotype was counted many times. In DNA form, the CDR3 reads TGCAGTGCTAGAGTTCAGAACACTGAAGCTTTCTTT. The encoded protein is CSARVQNTEAFF. The chain is built from TRBV20-1 and TRBJ1-1; D remains ambiguous. V was shortened by 1 base and J by 1 base, with 4 bases between the two germline ends. The V gene's germline CDR1 is DFQATT and CDR2 SNEGSKA (reference sequence). The CDR3 sequence is 12 residues long.

This clonotype was detected a few times. This chain joins TRBV29-1 and TRBJ1-1; the D is unclear. Between the trimmed V and J ends, which lost 3 bases and 2 bases, there was a span of 13 bases. Per germline, CDR1 SQVTM and CDR2 ANQGSEA. CDR3 size: 14 residues. The CDR3 sequence: CSVDRRWSNTEAFF. In nucleotides, the CDR3 is TGCAGCGTTGACCGGAGGTGGAGTAACACTGAAGCTTTCTTT.

CDR3 nucleotides: TGTGCCAGCAGTGCCGGGACAGGGAGTGGTCAGCCCCAGCATTTT. Amino acids: CASSAGTGSGQPQHF. This chain connects TRBV6-1 to TRBJ1-5; 9 nucleotides agree with TRBD1. The V gene end was trimmed by 4 bases and the J gene end by 6 bases; junction bases not matched to a gene: 7. The CDR3 has 15 residues. Per germline, CDR1 MNHNS and CDR2 SASEGT.

The V and J genes are TRBV19 and TRBJ2-7; possible D gene TRBD1, 6 bases. Germline CDR1 and CDR2: LNHDA and SQIVND (reference sequence). Deletions cut 6 bases from V and 2 bases from J, with 14 bases between. This CDR3 has 14 amino acids. As DNA, the CDR3 is TGTGCCAGTAGCATTGGGACAACCCCCTACGAGCAGTACTTC. Protein sequence: CASSIGTTPYEQYF.

The chain recombines TRBV18 with TRBJ2-3, with TRBD1 as a possible D gene (5 bases). Trimming took 2 bases from V and 0 from J, leaving 9 bases between them. In germline, CDR1 is KGHSH, CDR2 LQKENI. The CDR3 covers 15 residues. The CDR3, as DNA: TGTGCCAGCTCACCAGTGACAGCAAGCACAGATACGCAGTATTTT. Amino acids: CASSPVTASTDTQYF.

This clonotype has a count of ten or more. CDR3 nucleotides: TGCAGTGCTAAGGTTAGCGGGAGGTACCAAGAGACCCAGTACTTC. This gives the protein CSAKVSGRYQETQYF. The chain carries TRBV20-1 and TRBJ2-5, with 10 positions matching TRBD2. The CDR3 consists of 15 residues. The V gene end was trimmed by 4 bases and the J gene end by 0 bases; junction bases not matched to a gene: 5. Germline V lookup: CDR1 DFQATT, CDR2 SNEGSKA (reference sequence).

The chain combines TRBV29-1 with TRBJ1-2; D uncertain. CDR1 is SQVTM and CDR2 is ANQGSEA in the germline V gene. Trimming stripped 7 bases from V and 6 bases from J, with 15 bases between. CDR3 length: 12 amino acids. The CDR3 region has the DNA TGCAGCGAGGGCCCCGGAGAAAATGGCTACACCTTC. Translating it yields CSEGPGENGYTF.

The genes are TRBV20-1 and TRBJ2-5; 8 bases match TRBD1. Per germline, CDR1 DFQATT and CDR2 SNEGSKA (reference sequence). This CDR3 has 14 residues. V was pared by 2 bases and J by 5 bases, with 7 bases of the junction left unmatched. CDR3 residues: CSARLSGGGETQYF. The CDR3 DNA sequence: TGCAGTGCTAGACTTTCAGGGGGCGGGGAGACCCAGTACTTC.

This clonotype was observed many times. This chain links TRBV5-1 with TRBJ2-7, with D possibly TRBD1 on 6 matching bases. The CDR3 totals 13 residues. Germline CDR1 and CDR2: SGHRS and YFSETQ. With 4 bases removed from V and 7 bases from J, the gap between germline ends came to 15 bases. The CDR3 sequence: CASSRTDLREQYF. The CDR3 DNA reads as TGCGCCAGCAGCAGGACAGACCTACGAGAGCAGTACTTC.

This clonotype was counted a few times. The V and J genes are TRBV30 and TRBJ1-4; 8 positions agree with TRBD1. CDR1 and CDR2 (germline): GTSNPN, SVGIG (reference sequence). This CDR3 comprises 16 residues. V lost 2 bases to trimming and J lost 7 bases; unmatched junction nucleotides: 12. CDR3 residues: CAWSPPQGARSEKLFF. CDR3 DNA: TGTGCCTGGAGTCCTCCTCAGGGGGCGCGAAGTGAAAAACTGTTTTTT.

In its sample, this clonotype was seen many times. This chain joins TRBV2 and TRBJ2-3; 7 bases map to TRBD1. The length of the CDR3 is 17 residues. The V and J ends lost 0 bases and 6 bases, in that order; junction bases with no gene match: 12. Germline CDR1 and CDR2: SNHLY and FYNNEI. The chain's CDR3 is CASSEAGQVMYSDTQYF. CDR3 nucleotides: TGTGCCAGCAGTGAAGCTGGACAGGTAATGTACAGCGATACGCAGTATTTT.

The chain uses TRBV6-2 or TRBV6-3 and TRBJ2-6, with TRBD1 matching 8 bases. The CDR3 runs 19 residues. Looked up from germline, CDR1 is MNHEY and CDR2 is SVGEGT. The V gene end was trimmed by 6 bases and the J gene end by 4 bases; junction bases not matched to a gene: 17. The chain's CDR3 is CASSWMTGTGSLGANVLTF. The CDR3, as DNA: TGTGCCAGCAGCTGGATGACCGGGACAGGCTCCTTAGGGGCCAACGTCCTGACTTTC.

The V call is TRBV30, the J call TRBJ1-3; D gene ambiguous. Germline V lookup: CDR1 GTSNPN, CDR2 SVGIG (reference sequence). The CDR3 extends over 13 amino acids. With 6 bases removed from V and 2 bases from J, the gap between germline ends came to 11 bases. This CDR3 is CACVRPPGNTIYF. In nucleotides, the CDR3 is TGTGCCTGCGTCCGGCCACCTGGAAACACCATATATTTT.

The V call is TRBV9, the J call TRBJ1-1, with unresolved D. The CDR3 has 13 amino acids. Trimming left V 3 bases short and J 1 base short, with 7 bases between. CDR1 and CDR2 from the germline V gene are SGDLS and YYNGEE. CDR3 in DNA: TGTGCCAGCAGCGGAGAATCGAACACTGAAGCTTTCTTT. This translates into CASSGESNTEAFF.